The T cell receptor beta chain under discussion was sequenced for a study of glioma-infiltrating T cells. Findings of the study overall: CDR3 overlap between tissue and blood was very small. Gliomas, especially low-grade, showed above-expected tissue-blood divergence; non-neoplastic patients showed below.

The iRepertoire nested amplicon-rescue multiplex PCR amplified TCR alpha and beta CDR3s from RNA. One-step reverse transcription and amplification started from approximately 100-400 ng of tissue mRNA or PBMC total RNA. TCRdb passed the multiplex PCR reads through MiXCR, listing each CDR3 protein once. The sample lists 100,000 to 150,000 distinct CDR3 sequences, around 23% seen once, with 27% in the top ten. CDR1 and CDR2 from the germline V gene are MRHNA and SNTAGT. The CDR3 has 14 amino acids. V dropped 6 bases and J dropped 5; count of bases not matched to a gene: 1. There are a few counts of this clonotype. Its cognate antigen is unknown.

Specimen: glioma tissue, nonneoplastic brain tissue, or PBMCs (not recorded which). This chain uses TRBV6-4 with TRBJ2-1, with TRBD2 matching over 13 bases. The clonotype was recovered from a human donor with low-grade glioma or glioblastoma, undergoing nonglioma brain surgery, or in good health (not recorded which). CDR3 loop: CASSGLAGDNEQFF. The CDR3 DNA reads as TGTGCCAGCAGCGGACTAGCGGGGGACAATGAGCAGTTCTTC.